These 32 T cell receptor beta chains came from one sample sequenced in a study of Ad26.COV2.S vaccination and SARS-CoV-2 variants. Clones were sequenced by immunoSEQ multiplex PCR, and TCRdb holds only the in-frame ones, with some missing. The data hold about 460,000 clones, with about 89% observed a single time. Treatment reported: some 20 received Ad26.COV2.S at low or high dose, single or two shots; 5 received placebo; per-sample allocation not given. Sampling happened 63 days after the first vaccine or placebo injection. Sequenced material: peripheral blood, taken in a trial of Ad26.COV2.S vaccine versus placebo. These receptors were obtained from a person between 18 and 59 years old who received the Ad26.COV2.S COVID-19 vaccine or a placebo.

The rearrangement links TRBV18 to TRBJ1-2; tentatively, D is TRBD1 (5 bases). V was trimmed by 2 bases and J by 3 bases, leaving 10 bases between them. The germline gives CDR1 KGHSH, CDR2 LQKENI. This CDR3 is built from 14 residues. This chain's CDR3 is CASSPWQGYYGYTF. The CDR3 DNA reads as TGTGCCAGCTCACCATGGCAGGGCTACTATGGCTACACCTTC.

In its sample, this clone was seen once. The chain has TRBV7-9 and TRBJ2-5; tentative D call: TRBD1 (6 bases). V lost 5 bases, J lost 2 bases, and 9 bases lay in between. Germline CDR1 reads SEHNR; CDR2 reads FQNEAQ (reference sequence). The CDR3 is made up of 13 amino acids. The CDR3 sequence: CASSNQGQETQYF. The CDR3 DNA reads as TGTGCCAGCAGCAACCAGGGGCAAGAGACCCAGTACTTC.

The V gene is TRBV7-9, the J gene TRBJ2-5; 8 bases are shared with TRBD2. The trim removed 8 bases at V and 5 bases at J, leaving 7 bases unmatched. The CDR3 has 13 residues. Germline V gene lookup returns CDR1 SEHNR and CDR2 FQNEAQ (reference sequence). The CDR3 spells CASGGGLGETQYF. DNA of the CDR3: TGTGCCAGCGGCGGGGGGCTTGGGGAGACCCAGTACTTC.

The chain is built from TRBV6-5 and TRBJ1-4; D call uncertain. With 4 bases removed from V and 7 bases from J, the gap between germline ends came to 16 bases. Germline lookup yields CDR1 MNHEY and CDR2 SVGAGI. The CDR3 runs 15 residues. CDR3 loop: CASSLSERVAEKLFF. CDR3 DNA sequence: TGTGCCAGCAGTTTATCGGAGCGGGTGGCTGAAAAACTGTTTTTT.

The sample holds one count of this clone. The rearrangement joins TRBV2 to TRBJ1-5, with D perhaps matching TRBD1 (6 bases). This CDR3 is 16 amino acids long. Germline V gives CDR1 SNHLY, CDR2 FYNNEI. Trimming shortened V by 2 bases and J by 4 bases, and 15 bases separated the two germline ends. In nucleotides, the CDR3 is TGTGCCAGCAGTGAAAGCGGAACAGGGCGGAATCAGCCCCAGCATTTT. This encodes CASSESGTGRNQPQHF.

The V gene is TRBV11-1, the J gene TRBJ2-1; D is ambiguous. Germline V gene data show CDR1 as SGHAT and CDR2 as FQDESV (reference sequence). V gave up 2 bases and J gave up 1 base, with 12 bases separating them. CDR3 length equals 16 residues. Written as DNA, the CDR3 is TGTGCCAGCAGCTTAAAGGCGATGTCGTCCTACAATGAGCAGTTCTTC. Amino acids: CASSLKAMSSYNEQFF.

Only one count was recorded for this clone. The gene calls are TRBV3-1 (or the pseudogene TRBV3-2) and TRBJ2-2; D is unclear. The germline V gene encodes CDR1 LGHDT and CDR2 YNNKEL (reference sequence). CDR3 length: 16 residues. V was pared by 3 bases and J by 5 bases, with 16 bases between. This CDR3 is CASSHNIGLLTGELFF. The CDR3 DNA is TGTGCCAGCAGCCATAATATTGGGCTTTTAACCGGGGAGCTGTTTTTT.

The chain employs TRBV2 and TRBJ2-5, with D perhaps TRBD1 (6 bases). The germline gives CDR1 SNHLY, CDR2 FYNNEI. This CDR3 has 14 residues. Between the trimmed V and J ends, which lost 7 bases and 7 bases, there was a span of 19 bases. CDR3 in DNA: TGTGCCAGCACTGCCAGGGGAACGCTCGGGACCCAGTACTTC. It encodes CASTARGTLGTQYF. Full variable domain (remainder filled in from reference TRBV2 and TRBJ2-5): EPEVTQTPSHQVTQMGQEVILRCVPISNHLYFYWYRQILGQKVEFLVSFYNNEISEKSEIFDDQFSVERPDGSNFTLKIRSTKLEDSAMYFCASTARGTLGTQYFGPGTRLLVL.

The chain carries TRBV14 and TRBJ2-7; perhaps TRBD2 as D (5 bases). The CDR3 has 14 residues. The V end was cut by 1 base, the J end by 2 bases, with 9 bases between. Per the germline V gene, CDR1 is SGHDN and CDR2 is FVKESK. CDR3 protein: CASSQVSGTYEQYF. The CDR3 bases are TGTGCCAGCAGCCAAGTAAGCGGTACCTACGAGCAGTACTTC.

The chain recombines TRBV5-4 with TRBJ1-6, with TRBD1 matching over 8 bases. The CDR3 has 14 residues. The junction had 6 bases not matched to a gene; V was cut back by 4 bases and J by 9 bases. Germline V gene sequence: CDR1 SGHNT, CDR2 YYREEE (reference sequence). The CDR3 region is CASSRQGLASPLHF. CDR3 bases: TGTGCCAGCAGCCGACAGGGGCTAGCTTCACCCCTCCACTTT. Looking up the rest from reference TRBV5-4 and TRBJ1-6 gives the full variable domain: ETGVTQSPTHLIKTRGQQVTLRCSSQSGHNTVSWYQQALGQGPQFIFQYYREEENGRGNFPPRFSGLQFPNYSSELNVNALELDDSALYLCASSRQGLASPLHFGNGTRLTVT.

The chain uses TRBV15 and TRBJ2-7; 7 positions agree with TRBD1. CDR3 size: 15 residues. Germline values: CDR1 LNHNV, CDR2 YYDKDF (reference sequence). V was clipped by 0 bases and J by 3 bases; unmatched bases: 5. DNA of the CDR3: TGTGCCACCAGCAGAGATCTTCAGGGGGACTACGAGCAGTACTTC. Translated: CATSRDLQGDYEQYF.

The CDR3 coding sequence is TGTGCCAGCAGTAAAGGGACAGCGAGCTCCTATAATTCACCCCTCCACTTT. It translates to CASSKGTASSYNSPLHF. The chain carries TRBV6-2 or TRBV6-3 and TRBJ1-6, with 7 bases lining up with TRBD1. From germline, CDR1 is MNHEY and CDR2 SVGEGT. The CDR3 runs to 17 residues. Germline trimming cut 5 bases from V and 0 bases from J; bases unmatched to any gene: 7.

The V call is TRBV5-4, the J call TRBJ2-7; TRBD1 is a possible D gene (6 bases). Looked up from germline, CDR1 is SGHNT and CDR2 is YYREEE (reference sequence). V lost 0 bases to trimming and J lost 3 bases, with 13 bases between them. This CDR3 region has 15 residues. In nucleotides, the CDR3 is TGTGCCAGCAGCTTGGGTGGGGGCCTACGCTACGAGCAGTACTTC. It yields the protein CASSLGGGLRYEQYF.

The gene calls are TRBV7-6 and TRBJ2-3; 9 bases map to TRBD2. Germline lookup yields CDR1 SGHVS and CDR2 FNYEAQ. The V gene end was trimmed by 7 bases and the J gene end by 5 bases; junction bases not matched to a gene: 7. This CDR3 comprises 14 residues. The CDR3: CASKKTSGLDTQYF. CDR3 bases: TGTGCCAGCAAGAAAACTAGCGGGTTAGATACGCAGTATTTT.

J is TRBJ2-2 and V is TRBV5-1; D is uncertain. Looked up from germline, CDR1 is SGHRS and CDR2 is YFSETQ. CDR3 size: 11 residues. V was clipped by 7 bases and J by 5 bases, with 6 bases between them. The CDR3 sequence is CASGVTGELFF. In nucleotides, the CDR3 is TGCGCCAGCGGCGTAACCGGGGAGCTGTTTTTT.

The chain links TRBV6-4 to TRBJ1-5; 8 bases map to TRBD1. V dropped 6 bases and J dropped 3; count of bases not matched to a gene: 4. The length of the CDR3 is 14 residues. Per germline, CDR1 MRHNA and CDR2 SNTAGT. The CDR3 DNA follows: TGTGCCAGCAGCCCGGACAGGGCCAATCAGCCCCAGCATTTT. Translation: CASSPDRANQPQHF.

This chain links TRBV19 with TRBJ1-1; D gene uncertain. The CDR3 has 15 amino acids. Germline CDR1 and CDR2: LNHDA and SQIVND (reference sequence). The V end was cut by 0 bases, the J end by 0 bases, with 8 bases between. Here the CDR3 reads CASSIETQLNTEAFF. The DNA for the CDR3 is TGTGCCAGTAGTATAGAAACCCAGCTGAACACTGAAGCTTTCTTT.

The CDR3 sequence is CASTFGGRVYEQYF. In nucleotides, the CDR3 is TGTGCCAGCACTTTTGGCGGGAGAGTCTACGAGCAGTACTTC. This rearrangement joins TRBV28 to TRBJ2-7, with 7 bases identical to TRBD2. Per the germline V gene, CDR1 is MDHEN and CDR2 is SYDVKM. With V trimmed by 7 bases and J by 3 bases, 9 bases remained unmatched. This CDR3 is 14 amino acids long.

The chain carries TRBV28 and TRBJ2-4; the D is unclear. Per germline, CDR1 MDHEN and CDR2 SYDVKM. Trimming took 4 bases from V and 1 from J, leaving 17 bases between them. This CDR3 contains 17 residues. CDR3 in amino acids: CASSSQFVAAAKNIQYF. For the CDR3, the DNA is TGTGCCAGCAGTTCCCAATTCGTTGCTGCTGCCAAAAACATTCAGTACTTC.

The chain recombines TRBV5-1 with TRBJ2-2; TRBD2 matches 9 bases. The CDR3 has 16 residues. Trimming cost V 2 bases and J 3 bases; bases outside gene matches: 5. CDR1 is SGHRS, CDR2 YFSETQ, per germline. The CDR3, as DNA: TGCGCCAGCAGCTTCCAAGCGGGAGGCGACACCGGGGAGCTGTTTTTT. Protein sequence: CASSFQAGGDTGELFF.

The J gene is TRBJ1-1, the V gene TRBV28; TRBD1 is a possible D gene (6 bases). The CDR3 is 15 residues long. V was cut by 7 bases and J by 1 base, with 16 bases left in between. Per germline, CDR1 MDHEN and CDR2 SYDVKM. CDR3 protein: CASTDLGQTNTEAFF. The CDR3, as DNA: TGTGCCAGCACCGACCTCGGACAGACGAACACTGAAGCTTTCTTT.

The chain combines TRBV6-5 with TRBJ1-2, with D possibly being TRBD1 (6 bases). The CDR3 has 15 residues. V was pared by 5 bases and J by 1 base, with 14 bases between. The germline CDR1 and CDR2 sequences are MNHEY and SVGAGI. The CDR3 coding sequence is TGTGCCAGCAGTCACCGACAGGCCTATAACTATGGCTACACCTTC. Translation gives CASSHRQAYNYGYTF.

The rearrangement links TRBV7-9 to TRBJ2-5; possible D gene TRBD2, 5 bases. The germline V gene encodes CDR1 SEHNR and CDR2 FQNEAQ (reference sequence). The CDR3 loop spans 12 amino acids. With 3 bases removed from V and 5 bases from J, the gap between germline ends came to 7 bases. The CDR3 DNA sequence: TGTGCCAGCAGCTTTGCTAGCGAGACCCAGTACTTC. Its protein is CASSFASETQYF.

This clone was found once. The chain combines TRBV4-3 with TRBJ1-3, with a possible D match to TRBD1 (5 bases). Trimming pared 0 bases from V and 0 bases from J, leaving 12 bases between. The CDR3 extends over 17 amino acids. Germline lookup yields CDR1 LGHNA and CDR2 YSLEER. The CDR3 DNA reads TGCGCCAGCAGCCAAGAACACAGGATCAGCTCTGGAAACACCATATATTTT. The encoded protein is CASSQEHRISSGNTIYF.

V is TRBV5-8 and J is TRBJ1-3; 7 bases map to TRBD1. V gave up 3 bases and J gave up 2 bases; unmatched junction bases: 5. Germline V lookup: CDR1 SGHTS, CDR2 YDEGEE. The CDR3 totals 15 residues. This chain's CDR3 is CASSSGDRPGNTIYF. The CDR3, as DNA: TGTGCCAGCAGCTCGGGGGACAGACCTGGAAACACCATATATTTT.

The chain carries TRBV27 and TRBJ1-5; TRBD1 aligns across 9 bases. V trimming: 4 bases; J trimming: 5 bases; junction bases outside the gene matches: 6. Looked up from germline, CDR1 is MNHEY and CDR2 is SMNVEV (reference sequence). This CDR3 comprises 15 residues. DNA for the CDR3: TGTGCCAGCAGTTCGGACAGGGGAAACCATCAGCCCCAGCATTTT. This translates into CASSSDRGNHQPQHF.

The chain carries TRBV6-5 and TRBJ1-5; the D is unclear. The CDR3 extends over 15 amino acids. From germline, CDR1 is MNHEY and CDR2 SVGAGI. Trimming took 6 bases from V and 7 from J, leaving 19 bases between them. CDR3 DNA: TGTGCCAGCAGAATCTCGGAACAGTCGGAGCAGCCCCAGCATTTT. Protein sequence: CASRISEQSEQPQHF.

In this sample, this clone turned up a few times. This chain joins TRBV18 and TRBJ2-4; TRBD1 agrees at 8 bases. J was trimmed by 7 bases and V by 3 bases; bases with no gene match: 20. CDR3 length equals 19 residues. Germline values: CDR1 KGHSH, CDR2 LQKENI. The CDR3 region is CASSPRETLDRGFKNIQYF. DNA of the CDR3: TGTGCCAGCTCACCTCGTGAGACATTAGACAGGGGCTTTAAGAACATTCAGTACTTC.

The rearrangement uses TRBV25-1 and TRBJ2-1; TRBD1 or TRBD2 may be the D gene (5 bases each). This CDR3 has 16 residues. CDR1 and CDR2 from the germline V gene are MGHDK and SYGVNS. Deletions cut 6 bases from V and 2 bases from J, with 17 bases between. CDR3 in amino acids: CASRGNGAPTYNEQFF. CDR3 DNA: TGTGCCAGCAGAGGAAACGGGGCTCCGACCTACAATGAGCAGTTCTTC.

The chain combines TRBV3-1 (or the pseudogene TRBV3-2) with TRBJ1-6; no definite D call. CDR1 is LGHDT and CDR2 is YNNKEL in the germline V gene (reference sequence). Trimming stripped 0 bases from V and 10 bases from J, with 7 bases between. The CDR3 has 13 residues. The CDR3 here is CASSQDWRSPLHF. The CDR3 nucleotides read TGTGCCAGCAGCCAAGATTGGAGATCACCCCTCCACTTT.

The genes are TRBV29-1 and TRBJ2-5; D uncertain. From germline, CDR1 is SQVTM and CDR2 ANQGSEA. The CDR3 loop spans 14 amino acids. V was shortened by 1 base and J by 0 bases, with 9 bases between the two germline ends. The CDR3: CSVEVRGDQETQYF. CDR3 DNA sequence: TGCAGCGTTGAAGTACGTGGGGACCAAGAGACCCAGTACTTC.

The chain uses TRBV28 and TRBJ2-7; TRBD1 matches 7 bases. V lost 5 bases and J lost 3; bases outside the gene matches: 10. The CDR3 loop spans 15 amino acids. CDR1 MDHEN and CDR2 SYDVKM come from the germline V gene. The CDR3 DNA sequence: TGTGCCAGCAGTCCGAGGGGGACAGCTAGCTACGAGCAGTACTTC. Its translation: CASSPRGTASYEQYF.